The 9 T cell receptor beta chains reported below all come from one sample, sequenced in a study of memory CD4+ T cells and cytomegalovirus serostatus. Single viable CD3+CD4+CD8-CD45RO+ cells were sorted as the memory CD4+ T cells. Profiling relied on immunoSEQ multiplex PCR, and the TCRdb table lists in-frame clones only, not all of them. The profile shows tens of thousands of clones, about 70% of them singletons. Sequenced input: memory CD4+ T cells from blood. The origin of the receptors is an adult in good health and CMV-seropositive.

This chain connects TRBV6-1 to TRBJ1-4; the D gene is possibly TRBD1 (5 bases). Germline V CDR1 and CDR2: MNHNS, SASEGT. Trimming removed 0 bases from V and 2 bases from J, with 16 bases in between. This CDR3 has 18 residues. In DNA, the CDR3 is TGTGCCAGCAGTGAAGCAGGTGCAGGGATAGGGACTAATGAAAAACTGTTTTTT. Translated: CASSEAGAGIGTNEKLFF.

The rearrangement joins TRBV29-1 to TRBJ1-2; tentatively, D is TRBD1 (6 bases). This CDR3 contains 16 residues. V was pared by 4 bases and J by 0 bases, with 18 bases between. Per germline, CDR1 SQVTM and CDR2 ANQGSEA. The CDR3 spells CSVGFGGDGTNYGYTF. The CDR3 DNA is TGCAGCGTTGGATTTGGGGGCGATGGGACTAACTATGGCTACACCTTC.

The genes are TRBV4-2 and TRBJ1-2, with TRBD1 matching 10 bases. This CDR3 is built from 16 residues. The germline V gene has CDR1 LGHNA and CDR2 YNFKEQ. Germline trimming cut 0 bases from V and 5 bases from J; bases unmatched to any gene: 6. CDR3 amino acids: CASSQDARDRGYGYTF. CDR3 nucleotide sequence: TGTGCCAGCAGCCAAGATGCCCGGGACAGGGGATATGGCTACACCTTC.

V gene TRBV5-1 combines with J gene TRBJ1-1; D possibly corresponds to TRBD1 (6 bases). Trimming stripped 0 bases from V and 1 base from J, with 7 bases between. The CDR3 has 14 residues. Looked up from germline, CDR1 is SGHRS and CDR2 is YFSETQ. In nucleotides, the CDR3 is TGCGCCAGCAGCTTGGAACAGGGGAACACTGAAGCTTTCTTT. This gives the protein CASSLEQGNTEAFF.

The J gene is TRBJ2-3, the V gene TRBV29-1; D gene ambiguous. V lost 3 bases and J lost 4, with 14 bases in between. The CDR3 contains 14 residues. CDR1 is SQVTM and CDR2 is ANQGSEA in the germline V gene. As DNA, the CDR3 is TGCAGCGTTGAGACTCCCCGGGTGGCAGATACGCAGTATTTT. Its translation: CSVETPRVADTQYF.

J is TRBJ2-7 and V is TRBV2; 7 bases align to TRBD2. In germline, CDR1 is SNHLY, CDR2 FYNNEI. The CDR3 contains 13 residues. Trimming removed 8 bases from V and 3 bases from J; junction bases left unmatched: 7. Written as DNA, the CDR3 is TGTGCCAGCGCGGCGGGAGACGGCTACGAGCAGTACGTC. It yields the protein CASAAGDGYEQYV.

V gene TRBV27 combines with J gene TRBJ1-1, with D possibly TRBD1 on 6 matching bases. The CDR3 loop spans 13 amino acids. The V gene's germline CDR1 is MNHEY and CDR2 SMNVEV (reference sequence). V shed 6 bases and J shed 4 bases, with 12 bases lying between them. CDR3 DNA sequence: TGTGCCAGCAGGCGCGCCAGGGGCACTGAAGCTTTCTTT. This sequence encodes CASRRARGTEAFF.

The chain uses TRBV7-3 and TRBJ2-2; D gene uncertain. The CDR3 loop spans 13 amino acids. Germline V gene lookup returns CDR1 SGHTA and CDR2 FQGTGA. Deletions cut 5 bases from V and 6 bases from J, with 10 bases between. CDR3 in amino acids: CASSPRHPGELFF. Written as DNA, the CDR3 is TGTGCCAGCAGCCCAAGACACCCCGGGGAGCTGTTTTTT.

The gene calls are TRBV6-1 and TRBJ2-7; D may be TRBD2 (5 bases). CDR1 is MNHNS and CDR2 is SASEGT in the germline V gene. The CDR3 is 14 amino acids. Trimming took off 2 bases at V and 6 bases at J, with 14 bases between the two ends. DNA for the CDR3: TGTGCCAGCAGTGAAAGGCCCGTAGGGAGCGAGCAGTACTTC. Its translation: CASSERPVGSEQYF.